This record concerns one T cell receptor (beta chain) sequence. What it recognizes is unknown. A junction boundary mismatches the germline segment, possibly from a read error. This sample is part of a study of tumor-infiltrating lymphocytes in primary liver carcinoma. Study overall: Male and female patients aged 30 to 69 years made up the cohort. General study results and limits: Bulk unsorted samples prevented comparison of CD4+ and CD8+ repertoires.

They got blood RNA out of unsorted whole blood and also pulled out germline DNA. Starting material of 450 to 500 ng total RNA yielded TCR beta cDNA via a constant-region primer. Investigators got TCR beta libraries out of three nested multiplex PCR rounds, done with slightly modified ARM-PCR. Use of TRBV1-TRBV30 forward primers with a C-beta reverse primer characterized the first two PCR rounds, which lasted approximately 11 cycles each. Via MiXCR, TCRdb re-called the multiplex PCR reads, giving one row per CDR3 protein. The table includes about 300,000 distinct CDR3 sequences, 55% to 65% detected once. CDR1 and CDR2 (germline): MDHEN, SYDVKM. The CDR3 spans 14 residues.

The sequence derives from a man aged 35-49 years with primary liver carcinoma and hepatitis B virus infection. This sequence joins TRBV28 and TRBJ2-7; TRBD1 might be the D (7 bases). The sample taken for sequencing was peripheral blood. CDR3: CTSTYRGRRDQQYF. The CDR3 DNA reads TGTACCAGCACCTACAGGGGTCGGCGGGACCAGCAGTACTTC.